This TCR beta chain was profiled in a study of T cell changes during pregnancy in multiple sclerosis. V was cut by 5 bases and J by 5 bases, with 16 bases left in between. Germline-derived CDR1 and CDR2 are MNHEY and SMNVEV (reference sequence). The CDR3 loop spans 15 amino acids. Sequenced by immunoSEQ multiplex PCR; TCRdb stores in-frame clones only, minus some. The data show 7,500 to 9,500 clones, over 70% seen once. This rearrangement joins TRBV27 to TRBJ2-1; D not resolved. The receptor was isolated from a female donor in good health, enrolled as a control in a pregnancy study. The source was CD8+ T cells from peripheral blood mononuclear cells, collected in the first trimester of pregnancy. CDR3 nucleotides: TGTGCCAGCAGTCCACTTCGAGAGTTTAACAATGAGCAGTTCTTC. It encodes CASSPLREFNNEQFF.